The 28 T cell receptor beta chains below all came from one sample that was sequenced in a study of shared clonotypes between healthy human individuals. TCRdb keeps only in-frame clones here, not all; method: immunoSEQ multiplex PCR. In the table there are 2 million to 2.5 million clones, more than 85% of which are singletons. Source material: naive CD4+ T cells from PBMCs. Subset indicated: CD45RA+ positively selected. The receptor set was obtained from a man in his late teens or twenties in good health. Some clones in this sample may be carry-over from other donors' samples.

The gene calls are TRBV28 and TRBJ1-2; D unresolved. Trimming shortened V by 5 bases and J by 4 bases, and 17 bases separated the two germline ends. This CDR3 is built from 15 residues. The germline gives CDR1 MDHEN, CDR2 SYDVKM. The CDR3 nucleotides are TGTGCCAGCAGTCCCCCCCCTCTGGGTCTCTATGGCTACACCTTC. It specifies CASSPPPLGLYGYTF.

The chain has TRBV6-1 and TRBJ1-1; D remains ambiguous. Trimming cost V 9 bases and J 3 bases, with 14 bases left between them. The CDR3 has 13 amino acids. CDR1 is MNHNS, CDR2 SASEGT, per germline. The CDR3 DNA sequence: TGTGCCAGTGTGGGGTGGGAGGACACTGAAGCTTTCTTT. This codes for CASVGWEDTEAFF.

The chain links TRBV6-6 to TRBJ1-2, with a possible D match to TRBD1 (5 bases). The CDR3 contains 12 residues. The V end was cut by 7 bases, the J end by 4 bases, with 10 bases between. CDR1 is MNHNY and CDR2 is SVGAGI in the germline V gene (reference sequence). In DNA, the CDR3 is TGTGCCAGCAATCCAGGGAGCTATGGCTACACCTTC. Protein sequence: CASNPGSYGYTF.

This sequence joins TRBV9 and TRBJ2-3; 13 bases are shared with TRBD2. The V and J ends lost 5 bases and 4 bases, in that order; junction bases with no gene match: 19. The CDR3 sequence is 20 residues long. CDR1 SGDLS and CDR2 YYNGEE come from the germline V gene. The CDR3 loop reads CASSSHPGTSGNGAPDTQYF. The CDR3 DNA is TGTGCCAGCAGTTCTCACCCCGGGACTAGCGGGAATGGGGCCCCAGATACGCAGTATTTT.

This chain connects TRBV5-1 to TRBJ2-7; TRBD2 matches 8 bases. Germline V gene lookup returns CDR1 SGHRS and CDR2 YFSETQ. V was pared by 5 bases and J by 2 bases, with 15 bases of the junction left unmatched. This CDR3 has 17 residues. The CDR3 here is CASRSPPESGGAYEQYF. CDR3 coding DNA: TGCGCCAGCAGAAGCCCCCCCGAGAGCGGGGGAGCCTACGAGCAGTACTTC.

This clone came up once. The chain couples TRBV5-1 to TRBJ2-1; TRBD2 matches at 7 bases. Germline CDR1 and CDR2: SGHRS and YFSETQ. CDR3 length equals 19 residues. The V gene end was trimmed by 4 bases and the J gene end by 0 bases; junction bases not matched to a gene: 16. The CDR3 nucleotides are TGCGCCAGCAGCCCTCACGGGGCTAGCGGTTCCTTCTCCTACAATGAGCAGTTCTTC. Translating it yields CASSPHGASGSFSYNEQFF.

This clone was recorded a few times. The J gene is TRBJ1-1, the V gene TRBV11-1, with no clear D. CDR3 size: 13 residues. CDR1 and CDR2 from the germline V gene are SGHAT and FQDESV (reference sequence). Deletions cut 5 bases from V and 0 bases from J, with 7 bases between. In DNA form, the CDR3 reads TGTGCCAGCAGCAAACAGATGAACACTGAAGCTTTCTTT. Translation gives CASSKQMNTEAFF.

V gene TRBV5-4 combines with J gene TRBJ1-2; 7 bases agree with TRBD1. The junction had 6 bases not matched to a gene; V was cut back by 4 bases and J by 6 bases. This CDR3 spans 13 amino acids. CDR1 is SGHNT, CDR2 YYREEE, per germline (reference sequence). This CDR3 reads CASSPGTVDGYTF. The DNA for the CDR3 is TGTGCCAGCAGCCCCGGGACAGTGGATGGCTACACCTTC.

The CDR3: CASRDPPGPQKLFF. In DNA, the CDR3 is TGTGCCAGCAGGGATCCCCCGGGACCCCAAAAACTGTTTTTT. The rearrangement uses TRBV6-1 and TRBJ1-4, with D tentatively TRBD1 (5 bases). The CDR3 has 14 residues. CDR1 and CDR2 (germline): MNHNS, SASEGT. Between the trimmed V and J ends, which lost 6 bases and 9 bases, there was a span of 17 bases.

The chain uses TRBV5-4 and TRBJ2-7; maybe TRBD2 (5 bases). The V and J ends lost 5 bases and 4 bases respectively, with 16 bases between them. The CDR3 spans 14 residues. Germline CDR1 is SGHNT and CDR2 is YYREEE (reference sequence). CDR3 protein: CASRSSGLDYEQYF. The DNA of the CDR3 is TGTGCCAGCAGGTCGTCCGGACTTGATTACGAGCAGTACTTC.

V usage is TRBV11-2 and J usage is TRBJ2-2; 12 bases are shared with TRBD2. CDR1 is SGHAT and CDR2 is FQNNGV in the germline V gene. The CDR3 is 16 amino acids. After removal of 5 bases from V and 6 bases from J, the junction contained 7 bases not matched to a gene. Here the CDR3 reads CASSPRLAGDPGELFF. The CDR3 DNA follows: TGTGCCAGCAGCCCCCGACTAGCGGGAGATCCCGGGGAGCTGTTTTTT.

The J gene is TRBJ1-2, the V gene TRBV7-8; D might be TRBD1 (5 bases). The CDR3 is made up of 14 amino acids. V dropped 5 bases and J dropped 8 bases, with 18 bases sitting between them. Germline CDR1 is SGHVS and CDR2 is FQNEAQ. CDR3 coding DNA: TGTGCCAGCAGCCCCATCGGGACGGCGAGAGGCTACACCTTC. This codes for CASSPIGTARGYTF.

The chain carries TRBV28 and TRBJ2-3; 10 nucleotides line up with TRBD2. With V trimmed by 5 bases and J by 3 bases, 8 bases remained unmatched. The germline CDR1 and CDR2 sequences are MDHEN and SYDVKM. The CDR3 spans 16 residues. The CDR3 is CASSTPKREGTDTQYF. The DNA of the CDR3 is TGTGCCAGCAGTACACCGAAGCGGGAGGGGACAGATACGCAGTATTTT.

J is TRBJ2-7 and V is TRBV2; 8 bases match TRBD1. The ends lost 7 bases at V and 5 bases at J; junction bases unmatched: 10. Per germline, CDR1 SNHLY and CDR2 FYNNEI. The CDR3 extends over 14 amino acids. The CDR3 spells CASNEDRDVHEQYF. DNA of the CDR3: TGTGCCAGCAACGAGGACAGGGACGTCCACGAGCAGTACTTC.

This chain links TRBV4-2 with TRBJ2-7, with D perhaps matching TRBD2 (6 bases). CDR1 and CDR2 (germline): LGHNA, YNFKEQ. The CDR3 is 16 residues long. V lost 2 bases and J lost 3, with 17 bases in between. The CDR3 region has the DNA TGTGCCAGCAGCCAACGAGCCCGGGAGTTAAGCTACGAGCAGTACTTC. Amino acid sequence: CASSQRARELSYEQYF.

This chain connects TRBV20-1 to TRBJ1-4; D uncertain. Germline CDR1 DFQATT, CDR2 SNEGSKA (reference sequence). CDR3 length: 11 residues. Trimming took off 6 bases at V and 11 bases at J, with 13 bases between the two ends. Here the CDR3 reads CSAPVREKLFF. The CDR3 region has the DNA TGCAGTGCCCCCGTCCGGGAGAAACTGTTTTTT.

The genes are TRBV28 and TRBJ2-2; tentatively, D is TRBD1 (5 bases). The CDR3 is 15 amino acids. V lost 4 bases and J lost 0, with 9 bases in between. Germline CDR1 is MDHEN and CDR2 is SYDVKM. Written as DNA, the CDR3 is TGTGCCAGCAGTTCTCAGGGTTCGAACACCGGGGAGCTGTTTTTT. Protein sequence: CASSSQGSNTGELFF.

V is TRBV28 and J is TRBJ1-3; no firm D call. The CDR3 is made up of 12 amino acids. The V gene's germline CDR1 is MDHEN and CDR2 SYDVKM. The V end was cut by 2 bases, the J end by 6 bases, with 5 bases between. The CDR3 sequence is CASSLGSNTIYF. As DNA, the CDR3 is TGTGCCAGCAGTTTAGGGTCAAACACCATATATTTT.

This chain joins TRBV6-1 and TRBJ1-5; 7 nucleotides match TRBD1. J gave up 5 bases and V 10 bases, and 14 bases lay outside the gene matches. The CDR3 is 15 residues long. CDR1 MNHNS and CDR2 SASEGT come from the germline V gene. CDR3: CATSPEDRSYQPQHF. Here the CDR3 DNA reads TGTGCCACCTCCCCGGAGGACAGGTCCTATCAGCCCCAGCATTTT.

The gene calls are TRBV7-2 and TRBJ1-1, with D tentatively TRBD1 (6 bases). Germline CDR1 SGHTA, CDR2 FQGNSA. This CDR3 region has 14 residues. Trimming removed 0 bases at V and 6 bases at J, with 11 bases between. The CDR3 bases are TGTGCCAGCAGCTTAGCGCCGAGGGGGTCTGAAGCTTTCTTT. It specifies CASSLAPRGSEAFF.

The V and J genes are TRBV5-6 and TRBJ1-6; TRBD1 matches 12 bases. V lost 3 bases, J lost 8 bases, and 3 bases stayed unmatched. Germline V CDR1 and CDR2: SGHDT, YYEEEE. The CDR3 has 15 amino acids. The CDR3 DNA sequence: TGTGCCAGCAGCTCCGGGACAGGGGGCTATTCACCCCTCCACTTT. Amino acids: CASSSGTGGYSPLHF.

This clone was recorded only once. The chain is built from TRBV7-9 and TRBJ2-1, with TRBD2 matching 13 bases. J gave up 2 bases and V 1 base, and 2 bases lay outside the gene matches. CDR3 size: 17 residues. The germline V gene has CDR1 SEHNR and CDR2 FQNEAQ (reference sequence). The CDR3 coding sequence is TGTGCCAGCAGCTTAGGACTAGCGGGGGGCACCTACAATGAGCAGTTCTTC. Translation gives CASSLGLAGGTYNEQFF.

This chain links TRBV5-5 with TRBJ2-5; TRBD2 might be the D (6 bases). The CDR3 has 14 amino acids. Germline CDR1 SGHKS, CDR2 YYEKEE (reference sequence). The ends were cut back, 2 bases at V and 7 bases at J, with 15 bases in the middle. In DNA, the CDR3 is TGTGCCAGCAGCTTAATGGGGGAGGTAGGGACCCAGTACTTC. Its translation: CASSLMGEVGTQYF.

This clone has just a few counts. In DNA, the CDR3 is TGTGCCTCGGGCAGGGGATTTAATGAAAAACTGTTTTTT. Translation gives CASGRGFNEKLFF. V is TRBV30 and J is TRBJ1-4, with D perhaps matching TRBD1 (6 bases). CDR1 is GTSNPN, CDR2 SVGIG, per germline (reference sequence). Between the trimmed V and J ends, which lost 7 bases and 4 bases, there was a span of 13 bases. There are 13 residues in the CDR3.

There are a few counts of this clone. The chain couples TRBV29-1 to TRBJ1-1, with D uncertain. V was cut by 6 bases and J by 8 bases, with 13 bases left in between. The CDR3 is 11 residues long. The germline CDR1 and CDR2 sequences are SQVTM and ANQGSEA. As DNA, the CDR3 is TGCAGCGTGGGAAGGACTCTGGAAGCTTTCTTT. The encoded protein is CSVGRTLEAFF. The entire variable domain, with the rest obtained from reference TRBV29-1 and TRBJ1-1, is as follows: SAVISQKPSRDICQRGTSLTIQCQVDSQVTMMFWYRQQPGQSLTLIATANQGSEATYESGFVIDKFPISRPNLTFSTLTVSNMSPEDSSIYLCSVGRTLEAFFGQGTRLTVV.

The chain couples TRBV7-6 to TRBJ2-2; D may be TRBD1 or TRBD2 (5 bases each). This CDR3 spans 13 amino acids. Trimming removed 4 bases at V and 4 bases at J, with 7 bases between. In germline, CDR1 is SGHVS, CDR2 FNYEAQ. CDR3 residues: CASSYGTTGELFF. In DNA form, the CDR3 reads TGTGCCAGCAGCTACGGGACCACCGGGGAGCTGTTTTTT. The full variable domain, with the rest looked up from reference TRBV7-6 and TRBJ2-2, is GAGVSQSPRYKVTKRGQDVALRCDPISGHVSLYWYRQALGQGPEFLTYFNYEAQQDKSGLPNDRFSAERPEGSISTLTIQRTEQRDSAMYRCASSYGTTGELFFGEGSRLTVL.

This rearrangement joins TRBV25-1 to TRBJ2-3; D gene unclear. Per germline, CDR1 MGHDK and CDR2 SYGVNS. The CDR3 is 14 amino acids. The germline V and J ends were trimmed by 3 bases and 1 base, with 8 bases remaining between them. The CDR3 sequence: CASSESTRTDTQYF. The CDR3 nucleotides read TGTGCCAGCAGTGAGTCTACCCGCACAGATACGCAGTATTTT.

The CDR3 loop is CASRKGVRTDTQYF. CDR3 sequence (DNA): TGCGCCAGCAGAAAGGGGGTGAGGACAGATACGCAGTATTTT. The chain couples TRBV5-1 to TRBJ2-3; the D gene is possibly TRBD1 (6 bases). Trimming removed 5 bases at V and 3 bases at J, with 13 bases between. The CDR3 totals 14 residues. The V gene's germline CDR1 is SGHRS and CDR2 YFSETQ.